The 10 T cell receptor beta chains listed next were all sequenced from one sample in a study of blood T cells in healthy people across ages. Alongside a J-beta primer mix, a sample-barcoded 5' primer served in a second PCR lasting about 7 to 12 cycles. From the 5' RACE reads, TCRdb called clonotypes with MiXCR, one entry per CDR3 protein. The data contain 850,000 to 950,000 distinct CDR3 sequences, roughly 26% of them singletons. Sequencing was carried out using blood. These receptors originate from a woman aged 80 or over in good health.

With regard to this clonotype: One end of the junction does not line up with germline, which may come from a read error. The chain has TRBV5-1 and TRBJ2-5, with D perhaps TRBD2 (6 bases). The CDR3 loop spans 14 amino acids. The germline gives CDR1 SGHRS, CDR2 YFSETQ. The CDR3 region has the DNA TGCACCAGCAGCACCCGAGCGGGCCCAGAGACCCAGTACTTC. It encodes CTSSTRAGPETQYF.

This clonotype was counted between two and nine times. A read error may be the cause here, since a much bigger clone is one base away. V gene TRBV20-1 combines with J gene TRBJ2-3, with no clear D. The germline gives CDR1 DFQATT, CDR2 SNEGSKA (reference sequence). This CDR3 has 14 amino acids. CDR3 coding DNA: TGCAGTGCTGGAGATGGCGGACGCACAGATACGCAGTATTTT. This encodes CSAGDGGRTDTQYF.

Points on this clonotype: This clone may be a read error of a much larger clone one base away. This chain uses TRBV12-5 with TRBJ2-7, with unresolved D. The CDR3 loop spans 15 amino acids. CDR1 is LGHNT, CDR2 FRNRAP, per germline. The CDR3 protein is CASGKPYPRSYGQYF. The CDR3 DNA reads TGTGCTAGTGGAAAGCCCTATCCCAGGTCCTACGGGCAGTACTTC. Drawing the rest from reference TRBV12-5 and TRBJ2-7, the complete variable domain is DARVTQTPRHKVTEMGQEVTMRCQPILGHNTVFWYRQTMMQGLELLAYFRNRAPLDDSGMPKDRFSAEMPDATLATLKIQPSEPRDSAVYFCASGKPYPRSYGQYFGPGTRLTVT.

Concerning this clonotype itself: This clone may be a read error of a much larger clone one base away. This chain joins TRBV12-3 or TRBV12-4 and TRBJ1-2; 7 nucleotides match TRBD1. The V segment lost 6 bases and the J segment 7 bases; nucleotides outside the gene matches: 11. The CDR3 is 14 amino acids. In DNA, the CDR3 is TGTGCCAGCAGGAGGGACAGCACGGGGGGTGGCTACACCTTC. This translates into CASRRDSTGGGYTF.

In its sample, this clonotype was seen a few times. The DNA of the CDR3 is TGTGCCAGCAGCGTAGCTACGGGGACAGGGGCCCCAACGATGGCCACAGATACGCAGTATTTT. Protein: CASSVATGTGAPTMATDTQYF. The rearrangement links TRBV9 to TRBJ2-3; 10 bases fit TRBD1. Germline V gene lookup returns CDR1 SGDLS and CDR2 YYNGEE. With V trimmed by 0 bases and J by 2 bases, 18 bases remained unmatched. This CDR3 region has 21 residues.

This clonotype has a handful of counts. The V call is TRBV6-5, the J call TRBJ2-5, with 8 bases aligning to TRBD1. The CDR3 is 15 amino acids. Germline V CDR1 and CDR2: MNHEY, SVGAGI. Trimming took 6 bases from V and 2 from J; bases not matched to a gene: 8. The CDR3 is CASSPRDRRQETQYF. CDR3 sequence (DNA): TGTGCCAGCAGCCCCCGGGACAGGAGACAAGAGACCCAGTACTTC.

Comment on this clonotype: Possible read error: a much larger clone is one base away. The CDR3 sequence: CASGPRRSPYGYTF. The CDR3 DNA follows: TGTGCCAGCGGCCCTCGGCGTAGTCCGTATGGCTACACCTTC. The gene calls are TRBV27 and TRBJ1-2, with no clear D. Germline V gene data show CDR1 as MNHEY and CDR2 as SMNVEV (reference sequence). The length of the CDR3 is 14 residues. V was trimmed by 8 bases and J by 5 bases, leaving 18 bases between them.

Note on this clonotype: A much larger clone differs from this one at a single base, so this may be a read error. The conserved final phenylalanine or tryptophan is absent from the CDR3, which likely points to a read error. The chain carries TRBV27 and TRBJ1-2, with D uncertain. The CDR3 length is 12 residues. Germline CDR1 and CDR2: MNHEY and SMNVEV (reference sequence). The V end lost 6 bases, the J end lost 8 bases, and 13 bases lay between the germline ends. DNA for the CDR3: TGTGCCAGCAGAGGCACCTTGGGGGGCTACACCTCC. It codes for CASRGTLGGYTS.

This clonotype was seen repeatedly, ten times or more. V gene TRBV6-5 combines with J gene TRBJ1-2, with 9 bases aligning to TRBD1. The J segment lost 7 bases and the V segment lost 6 bases, leaving 9 bases of the junction unmatched. The CDR3 consists of 14 residues. Germline lookup yields CDR1 MNHEY and CDR2 SVGAGI. The CDR3 sequence is CASRQTGTGFGYTF. Written as DNA, the CDR3 is TGTGCCAGCAGACAAACCGGGACAGGGTTTGGCTACACCTTC.

This clonotype was recorded once. The CDR3 DNA is TGTGCCAGCAGCCAATCCCCGGACAGGGATGTACGTAGAGAGTACTTC. Translating gives CASSQSPDRDVRREYF. This rearrangement joins TRBV7-2 to TRBJ2-5; 8 nucleotides agree with TRBD1. From germline, CDR1 is SGHTA and CDR2 FQGNSA. J lost 12 bases, V lost 5 bases, and 20 bases had no gene match. The CDR3 sequence is 16 residues long.